One sample yielded the 10 T cell receptor beta chains listed below, sequenced in a study of T cell responses to AZD1222 COVID-19 vaccine. Clones were read by immunoSEQ multiplex PCR, and TCRdb kept only the in-frame ones, dropping some. The sample has fewer than 70,000 clones, roughly 87% seen once. Source: peripheral blood, taken 28 days after the second AZD1222 dose. The receptors here all came from an adult who received the AZD1222 COVID-19 vaccine.

The V and J genes are TRBV7-2 and TRBJ2-2, with 7 bases matching TRBD2. Unmatched junction bases numbered 9, after V lost 3 bases and J lost 5 bases. The germline CDR1 and CDR2 sequences are SGHTA and FQGNSA. The CDR3 runs 16 residues. This chain's CDR3 is CASSLTSSKNTGELFF. The CDR3, as DNA: TGTGCCAGCAGCTTGACTAGCTCTAAAAATACCGGGGAGCTGTTTTTT.

The rearrangement joins TRBV5-1 to TRBJ2-3, with 8 bases fitting TRBD1. Germline V gene data show CDR1 as SGHRS and CDR2 as YFSETQ. The CDR3 length is 18 residues. Unmatched junction bases numbered 11, after V lost 0 bases and J lost 2 bases. The CDR3 protein is CASSLVVKPTGVTDTQYF. CDR3 DNA: TGCGCCAGCAGCTTGGTCGTCAAACCGACAGGGGTCACAGATACGCAGTATTTT. Variable domain in full (rest from reference TRBV5-1 and TRBJ2-3): KAGVTQTPRYLIKTRGQQVTLSCSPISGHRSVSWYQQTPGQGLQFLFEYFSETQRNKGNFPGRFSGRQFSNSRSEMNVSTLELGDSALYLCASSLVVKPTGVTDTQYFGPGTRLTVL.

This chain connects TRBV10-1 to TRBJ2-3, with D possibly called TRBD1 or TRBD2 (5 bases each). V was trimmed by 0 bases and J by 2 bases, leaving 9 bases between them. The CDR3 consists of 15 residues. Germline loops: CDR1 WNHNN, CDR2 SYGVQD (reference sequence). DNA of the CDR3: TGCGCCAGCAGTGAGTCGGGACGGCCCACAGATACGCAGTATTTT. As protein: CASSESGRPTDTQYF.

The V gene is TRBV7-9, the J gene TRBJ2-1; 8 positions match TRBD1. The CDR3 sequence is 15 residues long. J was trimmed by 7 bases and V by 4 bases; bases with no gene match: 9. Germline values: CDR1 SEHNR, CDR2 FQNEAQ (reference sequence). The CDR3 loop reads CASSYPGQALNEQFF. The CDR3 region has the DNA TGTGCCAGCAGCTATCCGGGACAGGCCTTGAATGAGCAGTTCTTC. Looking up the rest from reference TRBV7-9 and TRBJ2-1 gives the full variable domain: DTGVSQNPRHKITKRGQNVTFRCDPISEHNRLYWYRQTLGQGPEFLTYFQNEAQLEKSRLLSDRFSAERPKGSFSTLEIQRTEQGDSAMYLCASSYPGQALNEQFFGPGTRLTVL.

V and J are TRBV29-1 and TRBJ2-1; 7 bases are a match to TRBD1. Per germline, CDR1 SQVTM and CDR2 ANQGSEA. V trimming: 7 bases; J trimming: 5 bases; junction bases outside the gene matches: 11. CDR3 size: 14 residues. As DNA, the CDR3 is TGCAGCGCCCGCTCCGGGACAGCGGACAATGAGCAGTTCTTC. This gives the protein CSARSGTADNEQFF.

The gene calls are TRBV19 and TRBJ1-5, with D perhaps matching TRBD1 (5 bases). This CDR3 is 14 amino acids long. Per germline, CDR1 LNHDA and CDR2 SQIVND (reference sequence). Trimming pared 11 bases from V and 4 bases from J, leaving 18 bases between. The CDR3 DNA reads as TGTGCCGTATCCGGGCAGGGTGGGAATCAGCCCCAGCATTTT. The encoded protein is CAVSGQGGNQPQHF.

This chain uses TRBV5-1 with TRBJ2-1; TRBD2 matches 13 bases. V lost 2 bases to trimming and J lost 6 bases; unmatched junction nucleotides: 2. CDR1 and CDR2 (germline): SGHRS, YFSETQ. The CDR3 has 15 amino acids. DNA of the CDR3: TGCGCCAGCAGCTTTGGACTAGCGGGGGCCAATGAGCAGTTCTTC. Its protein product is CASSFGLAGANEQFF.

The chain joins TRBV19 to TRBJ2-1, with 12 positions matching TRBD2. Germline CDR1 reads LNHDA; CDR2 reads SQIVND (reference sequence). Losses at the gene ends were 5 bases for V and 0 bases for J; bases not matched to a gene: 2. This CDR3 comprises 16 residues. In DNA, the CDR3 is TGTGCCAGTAGTCTGACTAGCGGGAGCTCCTACAATGAGCAGTTCTTC. Amino acids: CASSLTSGSSYNEQFF.

This chain connects TRBV19 to TRBJ2-1, with D hard to call. Trimming shortened V by 4 bases and J by 2 bases, and 12 bases separated the two germline ends. Per germline, CDR1 LNHDA and CDR2 SQIVND (reference sequence). The CDR3 spans 15 residues. The CDR3 sequence: CASSNEATPYNEQFF. CDR3 nucleotide sequence: TGTGCCAGTAGTAACGAGGCGACCCCCTACAATGAGCAGTTCTTC.

The chain employs TRBV6-5 and TRBJ1-1; TRBD1 is a possible D gene (5 bases). From germline, CDR1 is MNHEY and CDR2 SVGAGI. Trimming removed 1 base at V and 10 bases at J, with 16 bases between. This CDR3 is 14 amino acids long. The CDR3 spells CASSYFTGSQGAFF. Here the CDR3 DNA reads TGTGCCAGCAGTTACTTCACCGGGTCCCAGGGAGCTTTCTTT.